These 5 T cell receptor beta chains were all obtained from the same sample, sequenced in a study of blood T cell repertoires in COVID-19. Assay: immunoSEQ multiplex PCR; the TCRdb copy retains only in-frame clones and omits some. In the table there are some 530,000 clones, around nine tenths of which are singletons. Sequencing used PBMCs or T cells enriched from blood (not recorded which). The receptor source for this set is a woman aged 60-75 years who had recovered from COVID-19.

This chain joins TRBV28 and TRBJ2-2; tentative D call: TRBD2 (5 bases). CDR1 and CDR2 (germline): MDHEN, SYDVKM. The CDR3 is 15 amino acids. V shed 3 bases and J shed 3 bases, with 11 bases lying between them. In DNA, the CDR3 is TGTGCCAGCAGTTTGGGAGCAGCTCACACCGGGGAGCTGTTTTTT. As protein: CASSLGAAHTGELFF.

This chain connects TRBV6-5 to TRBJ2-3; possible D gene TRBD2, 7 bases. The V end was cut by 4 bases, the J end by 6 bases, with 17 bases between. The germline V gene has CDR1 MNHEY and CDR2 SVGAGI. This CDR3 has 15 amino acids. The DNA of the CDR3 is TGTGCCAGCAGTTCTGCGGGGGCGGGAGACGATACGCAGTATTTT. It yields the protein CASSSAGAGDDTQYF.

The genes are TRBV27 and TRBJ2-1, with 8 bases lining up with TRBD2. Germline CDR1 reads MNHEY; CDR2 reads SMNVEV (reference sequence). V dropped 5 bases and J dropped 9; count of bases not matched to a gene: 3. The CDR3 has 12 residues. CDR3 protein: CASSVRGGEQFF. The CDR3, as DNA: TGTGCCAGCAGTGTACGGGGGGGTGAGCAGTTCTTC.

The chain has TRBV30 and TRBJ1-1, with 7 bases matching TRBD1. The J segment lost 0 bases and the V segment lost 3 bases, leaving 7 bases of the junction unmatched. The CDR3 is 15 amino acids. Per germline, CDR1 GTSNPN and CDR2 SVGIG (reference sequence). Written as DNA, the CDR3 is TGTGCCTGGAGGGCAACAGGGGCCATGAACACTGAAGCTTTCTTT. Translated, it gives CAWRATGAMNTEAFF.

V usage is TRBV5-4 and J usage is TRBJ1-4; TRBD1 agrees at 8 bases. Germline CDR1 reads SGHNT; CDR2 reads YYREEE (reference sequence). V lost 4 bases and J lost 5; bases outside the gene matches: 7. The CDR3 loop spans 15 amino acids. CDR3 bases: TGTGCCAGCAGCCGGGTTCAGGGGGCGAATGAAAAACTGTTTTTT. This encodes CASSRVQGANEKLFF. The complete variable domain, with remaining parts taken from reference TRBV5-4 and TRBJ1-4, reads ETGVTQSPTHLIKTRGQQVTLRCSSQSGHNTVSWYQQALGQGPQFIFQYYREEENGRGNFPPRFSGLQFPNYSSELNVNALELDDSALYLCASSRVQGANEKLFFGSGTQLSVL.